These 13 T cell receptor beta chains were sequenced from one sample in a study of blood T cell repertoires in COVID-19. The assay was immunoSEQ multiplex PCR, and TCRdb's table has in-frame clones only and misses some. The sample contains 200,000 to 250,000 clones, around three quarters of which appear only once. Sequenced input: peripheral blood. These receptors were collected from a woman in her seventies with acute or convalescent COVID-19.

The chain is built from TRBV5-1 and TRBJ1-2, with D possibly TRBD1 on 5 matching bases. V was pared by 4 bases and J by 6 bases, with 19 bases between. Germline V lookup: CDR1 SGHRS, CDR2 YFSETQ. The CDR3 runs to 15 residues. The CDR3 sequence: CASSPGRRSADGYTF. The CDR3 nucleotides are TGCGCCAGCAGCCCAGGGCGTCGGTCAGCAGATGGCTACACCTTC.

The sample holds a few counts of this clone. The chain is built from TRBV5-1 and TRBJ1-1; D unclear. V lost 0 bases and J lost 0, with 12 bases in between. The CDR3 runs 16 residues. Per germline, CDR1 SGHRS and CDR2 YFSETQ. The CDR3 reads CASSLGTLDLNTEAFF. The CDR3 DNA sequence: TGCGCCAGCAGCTTGGGCACCCTAGATCTGAACACTGAAGCTTTCTTT.

The V gene is TRBV3-1 (or the pseudogene TRBV3-2), the J gene TRBJ2-7; 15 bases fit TRBD2. Germline loops: CDR1 LGHDT, CDR2 YNNKEL (reference sequence). V dropped 6 bases and J dropped 12; count of bases not matched to a gene: 21. The CDR3 loop spans 18 amino acids. CDR3 sequence (DNA): TGTGCCAGCAGTCACTCGGGGTCTGGACAGGGGACTAGCGGGAGGTCGTACTTC. Encoded protein: CASSHSGSGQGTSGRSYF.

The chain joins TRBV9 to TRBJ2-1, with D perhaps matching TRBD1 (8 bases). V shed 6 bases and J shed 3 bases, with 16 bases lying between them. There are 15 residues in the CDR3. Germline V lookup: CDR1 SGDLS, CDR2 YYNGEE. The CDR3 DNA reads TGTGCCAGCAACCGGGGGGACAGGAACTACAATGAGCAGTTCTTC. It codes for CASNRGDRNYNEQFF.

This clone was seen a few times. V usage is TRBV6-5 and J usage is TRBJ1-3; 7 bases are a match to TRBD1. CDR3 length: 14 residues. The V and J ends lost 5 bases and 1 base, in that order; junction bases with no gene match: 2. Germline CDR1 MNHEY, CDR2 SVGAGI. The CDR3 loop reads CASSQQGSGNTIYF. The CDR3 nucleotides read TGTGCCAGCAGTCAACAGGGGTCTGGAAACACCATATATTTT.

This rearrangement joins TRBV19 to TRBJ2-3; 12 bases are shared with TRBD2. Germline-derived CDR1 and CDR2 are LNHDA and SQIVND (reference sequence). The V segment lost 4 bases and the J segment 6 bases; nucleotides outside the gene matches: 11. The CDR3 is made up of 17 amino acids. The CDR3: CASSTRLAGVDVDTQYF. In DNA, the CDR3 is TGTGCCAGTAGTACTAGACTAGCGGGAGTAGATGTGGATACGCAGTATTTT.

The chain uses TRBV6-5 and TRBJ1-1; D is possibly TRBD1 (6 bases). The CDR3 sequence is 12 residues long. CDR1 and CDR2 (germline): MNHEY, SVGAGI. V was clipped by 6 bases and J by 6 bases, with 11 bases between them. CDR3 nucleotide sequence: TGTGCCAGCAGACTACAGGGTTCTGAAGCTTTCTTT. This sequence encodes CASRLQGSEAFF.

The chain links TRBV7-2 to TRBJ2-7; D possibly corresponds to TRBD1 (5 bases). Per germline, CDR1 SGHTA and CDR2 FQGNSA. The V end lost 0 bases, the J end lost 2 bases, and 5 bases lay between the germline ends. CDR3 length: 13 residues. The CDR3 loop is CASSLAGAYEQYF. CDR3 bases: TGTGCCAGCAGCTTAGCAGGGGCCTACGAGCAGTACTTC.

The rearrangement links TRBV5-1 to TRBJ1-2, with D maybe TRBD1 (5 bases). The germline V and J ends were trimmed by 0 bases and 4 bases, with 13 bases remaining between them. CDR3 length equals 15 residues. The germline V gene has CDR1 SGHRS and CDR2 YFSETQ. The chain's CDR3 is CASSLGDGGSYGYTF. The CDR3 DNA is TGCGCCAGCAGCTTGGGGGACGGGGGATCCTATGGCTACACCTTC.

The chain combines TRBV7-2 with TRBJ1-5; D remains unclear. V was pared by 5 bases and J by 3 bases, with 17 bases between. This CDR3 is built from 16 residues. Germline CDR1 reads SGHTA; CDR2 reads FQGNSA. The CDR3: CASSMEEWVSNQPQHF. CDR3 nucleotides: TGTGCCAGCAGCATGGAGGAATGGGTTTCCAATCAGCCCCAGCATTTT. The full variable domain, its missing parts supplied by reference TRBV7-2 and TRBJ1-5, is GAGVSQSPSNKVTEKGKDVELRCDPISGHTALYWYRQSLGQGLEFLIYFQGNSAPDKSGLPSDRFSAERTGGSVSTLTIQRTQQEDSAVYLCASSMEEWVSNQPQHFGDGTRLSIL.

V usage is TRBV30 and J usage is TRBJ2-1; D perhaps matches TRBD2 (6 bases). Germline CDR1 GTSNPN, CDR2 SVGIG (reference sequence). V dropped 4 bases and J dropped 9 bases, with 13 bases sitting between them. The CDR3 length is 12 residues. CDR3 nucleotide sequence: TGTGCCTGGACCAGGGACTCAGCTGAGCAGTTCTTC. Translation gives CAWTRDSAEQFF.

The V gene is TRBV2, the J gene TRBJ2-7; 8 bases line up with TRBD1. The CDR3 has 14 amino acids. V was pared by 5 bases and J by 1 base, with 4 bases of the junction left unmatched. Per germline, CDR1 SNHLY and CDR2 FYNNEI. CDR3 sequence: CASSLRTGSYEQYF. The CDR3 region has the DNA TGTGCCAGCAGTCTTAGGACAGGGTCCTACGAGCAGTACTTC.

The chain joins TRBV5-1 to TRBJ1-1; D may be TRBD1 (6 bases). CDR3 length: 14 amino acids. V dropped 5 bases and J dropped 2 bases, with 13 bases sitting between them. The germline V gene encodes CDR1 SGHRS and CDR2 YFSETQ. CDR3: CASSRQDSNTEAFF. The CDR3 coding sequence is TGCGCCAGCAGTCGACAGGATTCAAACACTGAAGCTTTCTTT.